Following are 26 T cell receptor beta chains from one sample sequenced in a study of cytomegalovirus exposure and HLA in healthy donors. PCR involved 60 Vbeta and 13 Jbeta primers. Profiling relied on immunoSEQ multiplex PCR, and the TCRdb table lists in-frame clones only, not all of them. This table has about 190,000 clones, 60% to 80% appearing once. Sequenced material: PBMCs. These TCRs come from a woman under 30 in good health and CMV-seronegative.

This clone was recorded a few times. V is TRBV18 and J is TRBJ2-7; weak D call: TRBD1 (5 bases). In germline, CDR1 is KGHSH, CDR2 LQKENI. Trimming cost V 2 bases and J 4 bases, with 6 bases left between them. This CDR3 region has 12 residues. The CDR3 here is CASSPGQYEQYF. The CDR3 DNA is TGTGCCAGCTCACCAGGACAATACGAGCAGTACTTC.

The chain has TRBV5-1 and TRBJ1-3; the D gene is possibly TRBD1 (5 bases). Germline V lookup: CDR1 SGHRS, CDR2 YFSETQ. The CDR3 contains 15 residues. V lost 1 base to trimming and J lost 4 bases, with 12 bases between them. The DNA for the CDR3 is TGCGCCAGCAGCTTGCCCAGGGAGGGCGGAAACACCATATATTTT. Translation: CASSLPREGGNTIYF.

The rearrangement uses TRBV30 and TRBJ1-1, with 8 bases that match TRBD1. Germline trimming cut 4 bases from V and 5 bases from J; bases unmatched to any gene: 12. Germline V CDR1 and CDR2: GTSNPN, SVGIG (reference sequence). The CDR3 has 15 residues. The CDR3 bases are TGTGCCTGGAACCTGGGAGCAGGGGGCCGAACTGAAGCTTTCTTT. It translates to CAWNLGAGGRTEAFF. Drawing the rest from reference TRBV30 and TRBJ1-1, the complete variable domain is SQTIHQWPATLVQPVGSPLSLECTVEGTSNPNLYWYRQAAGRGLQLLFYSVGIGQISSEVPQNLSASRPQDRQFILSSKKLLLSDSGFYLCAWNLGAGGRTEAFFGQGTRLTVV.

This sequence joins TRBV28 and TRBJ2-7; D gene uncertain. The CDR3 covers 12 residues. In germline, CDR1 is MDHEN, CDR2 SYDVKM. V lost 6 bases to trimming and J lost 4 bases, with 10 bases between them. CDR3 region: CASRSGGYEQYF. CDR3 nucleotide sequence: TGTGCCAGCAGATCCGGTGGTTACGAGCAGTACTTC.

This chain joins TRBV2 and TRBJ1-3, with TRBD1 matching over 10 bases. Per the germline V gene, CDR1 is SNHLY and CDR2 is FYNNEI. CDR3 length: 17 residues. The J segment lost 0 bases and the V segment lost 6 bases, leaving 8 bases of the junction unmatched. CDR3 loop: CASSVTGGEGSGNTIYF. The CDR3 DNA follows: TGTGCCAGCAGCGTGACAGGGGGCGAGGGCTCTGGAAACACCATATATTTT.

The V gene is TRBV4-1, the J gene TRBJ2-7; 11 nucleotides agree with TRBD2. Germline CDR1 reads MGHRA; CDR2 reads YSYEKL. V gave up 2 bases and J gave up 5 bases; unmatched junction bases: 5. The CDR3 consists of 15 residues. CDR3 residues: CASSQLSGRVHEQYF. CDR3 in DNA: TGCGCCAGCAGCCAACTTAGCGGGAGGGTCCACGAGCAGTACTTC.

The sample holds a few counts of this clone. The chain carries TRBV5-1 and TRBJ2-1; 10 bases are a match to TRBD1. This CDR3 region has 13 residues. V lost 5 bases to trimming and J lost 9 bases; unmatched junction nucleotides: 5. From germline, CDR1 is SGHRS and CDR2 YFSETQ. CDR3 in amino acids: CASRWTGGREQFF. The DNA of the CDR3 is TGCGCCAGCAGATGGACAGGGGGTCGTGAGCAGTTCTTC. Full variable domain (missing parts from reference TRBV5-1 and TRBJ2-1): KAGVTQTPRYLIKTRGQQVTLSCSPISGHRSVSWYQQTPGQGLQFLFEYFSETQRNKGNFPGRFSGRQFSNSRSEMNVSTLELGDSALYLCASRWTGGREQFFGPGTRLTVL.

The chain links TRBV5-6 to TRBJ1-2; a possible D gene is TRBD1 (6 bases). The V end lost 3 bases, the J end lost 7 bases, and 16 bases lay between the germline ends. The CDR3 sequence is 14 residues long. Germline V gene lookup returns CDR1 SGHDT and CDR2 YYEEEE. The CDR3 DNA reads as TGTGCCAGCAGCTCAATGGGGGGGGCCGGTGGCTACACCTTC. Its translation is CASSSMGGAGGYTF.

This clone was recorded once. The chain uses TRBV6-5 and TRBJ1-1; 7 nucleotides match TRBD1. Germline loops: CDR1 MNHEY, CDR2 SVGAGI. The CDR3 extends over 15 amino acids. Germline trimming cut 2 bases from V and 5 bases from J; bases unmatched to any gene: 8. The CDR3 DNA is TGTGCCAGCAGTTACAACAGGGGCCCCCAAACTGAAGCTTTCTTT. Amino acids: CASSYNRGPQTEAFF.

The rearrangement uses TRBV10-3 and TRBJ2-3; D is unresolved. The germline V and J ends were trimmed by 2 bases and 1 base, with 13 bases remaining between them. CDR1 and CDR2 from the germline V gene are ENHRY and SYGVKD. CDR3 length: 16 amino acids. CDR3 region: CAISETGLSGTDTQYF. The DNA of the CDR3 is TGTGCCATCAGTGAGACGGGTCTATCTGGCACAGATACGCAGTATTTT.

The CDR3 protein is CAGEIDGTYEQYF. CDR3 sequence (DNA): TGTGCCGGAGAGATCGACGGGACCTACGAGCAGTACTTC. The J gene is TRBJ2-7, the V gene TRBV6-1; a possible D gene is TRBD2 (5 bases). V lost 11 bases, J lost 2 bases, and 16 bases lay in between. The CDR3 has 13 residues. Germline V CDR1 and CDR2: MNHNS, SASEGT.

The CDR3 region is CASSLASSGSFNTGELFF. The CDR3 bases are TGCGCCAGCAGCTTGGCTTCTAGCGGGAGTTTTAACACCGGGGAGCTGTTTTTT. The V call is TRBV5-1, the J call TRBJ2-2; 10 nucleotides match TRBD2. The CDR3 is 18 amino acids. V dropped 0 bases and J dropped 2; count of bases not matched to a gene: 7. Per the germline V gene, CDR1 is SGHRS and CDR2 is YFSETQ.

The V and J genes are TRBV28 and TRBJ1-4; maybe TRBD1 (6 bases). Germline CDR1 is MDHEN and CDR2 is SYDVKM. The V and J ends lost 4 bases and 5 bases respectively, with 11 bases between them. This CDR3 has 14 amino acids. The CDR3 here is CASSYGQGNEKLFF. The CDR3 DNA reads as TGTGCCAGCAGTTACGGGCAGGGGAATGAAAAACTGTTTTTT.

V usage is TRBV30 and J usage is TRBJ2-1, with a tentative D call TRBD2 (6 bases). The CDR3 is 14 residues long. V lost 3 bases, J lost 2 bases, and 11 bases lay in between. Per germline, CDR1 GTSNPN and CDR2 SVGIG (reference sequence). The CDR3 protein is CAWSPGGTYNEQFF. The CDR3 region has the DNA TGTGCCTGGAGCCCTGGGGGGACCTACAATGAGCAGTTCTTC.

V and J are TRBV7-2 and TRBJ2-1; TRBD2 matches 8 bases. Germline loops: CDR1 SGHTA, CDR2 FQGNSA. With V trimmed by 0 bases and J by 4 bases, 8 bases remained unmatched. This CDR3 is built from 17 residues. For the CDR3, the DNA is TGTGCCAGCAGCTTAGCTTCTCGGGCTAGCGGGTACAATGAGCAGTTCTTC. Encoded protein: CASSLASRASGYNEQFF.

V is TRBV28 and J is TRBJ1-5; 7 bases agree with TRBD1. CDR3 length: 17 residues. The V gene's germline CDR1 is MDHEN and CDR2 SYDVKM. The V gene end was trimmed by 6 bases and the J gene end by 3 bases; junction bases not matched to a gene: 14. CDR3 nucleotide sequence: TGTGCCAGCAGCCGACCTGGACAGGCCGAATACAATCAGCCCCAGCATTTT. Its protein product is CASSRPGQAEYNQPQHF. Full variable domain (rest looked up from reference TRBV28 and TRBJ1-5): DVKVTQSSRYLVKRTGEKVFLECVQDMDHENMFWYRQDPGLGLRLIYFSYDVKMKEKGDIPEGYSVSREKKERFSLILESASTNQTSMYLCASSRPGQAEYNQPQHFGDGTRLSIL.

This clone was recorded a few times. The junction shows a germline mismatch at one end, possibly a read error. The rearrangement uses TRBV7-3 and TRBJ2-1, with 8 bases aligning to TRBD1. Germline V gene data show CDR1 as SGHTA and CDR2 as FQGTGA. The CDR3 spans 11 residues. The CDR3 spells CASSEGQGRVF. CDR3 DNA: TGTGCCAGCAGCGAAGGACAGGGAAGGGTCTTC.

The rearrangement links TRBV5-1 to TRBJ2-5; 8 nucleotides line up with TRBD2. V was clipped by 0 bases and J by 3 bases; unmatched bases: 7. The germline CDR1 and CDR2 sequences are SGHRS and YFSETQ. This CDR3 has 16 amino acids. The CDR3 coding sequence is TGCGCCAGCAGCTTGGCGGACGGGAGGGGGAAAGAGACCCAGTACTTC. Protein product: CASSLADGRGKETQYF.

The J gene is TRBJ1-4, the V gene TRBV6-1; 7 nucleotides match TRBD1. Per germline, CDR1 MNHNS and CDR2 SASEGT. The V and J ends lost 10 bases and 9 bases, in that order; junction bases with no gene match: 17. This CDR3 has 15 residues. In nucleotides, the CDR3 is TGTGCCACCGTCCTGGTTACAGGGGTAGCCAAAAAACTGTTTTTT. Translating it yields CATVLVTGVAKKLFF.

CDR3 region: CASSASHGYTF. The CDR3 DNA reads TGTGCCAGCAGCGCCTCCCATGGCTACACCTTC. This chain links TRBV9 with TRBJ1-2; D is unresolved. This CDR3 is 11 amino acids long. Per germline, CDR1 SGDLS and CDR2 YYNGEE. The V gene lost 3 bases and the J gene lost 6 bases, with 6 bases spanning the gap.

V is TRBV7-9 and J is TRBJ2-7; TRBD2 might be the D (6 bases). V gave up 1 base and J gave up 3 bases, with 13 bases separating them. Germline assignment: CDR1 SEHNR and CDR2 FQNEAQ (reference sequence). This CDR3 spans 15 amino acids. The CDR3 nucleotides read TGTGCCAGCAGCTTAGAGTGGGACTCGAGCTACGAGCAGTACTTC. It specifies CASSLEWDSSYEQYF.

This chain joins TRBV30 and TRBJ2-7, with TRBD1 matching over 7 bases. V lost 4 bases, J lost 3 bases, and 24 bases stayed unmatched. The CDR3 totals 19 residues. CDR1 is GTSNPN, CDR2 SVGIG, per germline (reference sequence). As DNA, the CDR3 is TGTGCCTGGACCAGAAGCACAGGGGACCCCCCCCCGGCGGACTACGAGCAGTACTTC. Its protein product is CAWTRSTGDPPPADYEQYF.

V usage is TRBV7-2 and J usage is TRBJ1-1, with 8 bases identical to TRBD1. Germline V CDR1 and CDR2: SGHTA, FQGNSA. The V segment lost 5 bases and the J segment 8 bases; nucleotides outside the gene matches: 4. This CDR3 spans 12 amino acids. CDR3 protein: CASSQGDREAFF. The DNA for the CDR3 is TGTGCCAGCAGCCAAGGGGACAGGGAAGCTTTCTTT.

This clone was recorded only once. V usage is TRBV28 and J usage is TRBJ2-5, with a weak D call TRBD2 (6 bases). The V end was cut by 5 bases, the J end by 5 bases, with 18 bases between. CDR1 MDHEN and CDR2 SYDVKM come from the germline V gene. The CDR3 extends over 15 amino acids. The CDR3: CASSLPPGLRETQYF. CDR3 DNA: TGTGCCAGCAGTCTCCCACCGGGACTCAGGGAGACCCAGTACTTC.

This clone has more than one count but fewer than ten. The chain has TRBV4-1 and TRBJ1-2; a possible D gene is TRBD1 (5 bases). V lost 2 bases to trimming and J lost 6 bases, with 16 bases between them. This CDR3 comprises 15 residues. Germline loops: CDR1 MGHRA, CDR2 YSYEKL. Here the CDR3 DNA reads TGCGCCAGCAGCCAATCCTGGCAGGGTTTGCATGGCTACACCTTC. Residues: CASSQSWQGLHGYTF.

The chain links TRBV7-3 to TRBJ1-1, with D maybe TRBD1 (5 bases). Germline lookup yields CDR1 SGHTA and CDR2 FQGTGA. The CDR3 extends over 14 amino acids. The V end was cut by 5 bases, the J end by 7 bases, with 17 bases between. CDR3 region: CASSPRGSAGEAFF. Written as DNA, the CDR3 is TGTGCCAGCAGCCCCCGGGGGTCCGCGGGTGAAGCTTTCTTT.